This T cell receptor beta chain was captured in a study of cytomegalovirus exposure and HLA in healthy donors. Study observations and caveats: Researchers catalogued about 150 TCR beta chains as cytomegalovirus-associated. TCR beta sequences reportedly predicted most subjects' HLA-A and HLA-B alleles accurately.

Concerning this clone itself: Its antigen is unidentified.

The PCR contained 60 Vbeta and 13 Jbeta primers. Sequencing used immunoSEQ multiplex PCR; TCRdb keeps in-frame clones, though not all of them. The sample holds about 150,000 clones; 8.5% to 10% are singletons and the top ten take less than 2%. Sequencing was carried out using PBMCs. The clonotype originates from a man aged 45-60 years in good health and CMV-seronegative.

CDR3 DNA: TGTGCCAGCAGCCCGGGCCCCCCTAGCGGGAGACAAGAGACCCAGTACTTC. Translating it yields CASSPGPPSGRQETQYF. The rearrangement links TRBV7-9 to TRBJ2-5, with 10 bases lining up with TRBD2. Germline V gene lookup returns CDR1 SEHNR and CDR2 FQNEAQ (reference sequence). The CDR3 spans 17 residues. With V trimmed by 5 bases and J by 2 bases, 11 bases remained unmatched.